Presented here are 5 T cell receptor beta chains from one specimen sequenced in a study of OX40 agonist ivuxolimab in advanced cancers. This table comes from immunoSEQ multiplex PCR, and its TCRdb copy is limited to in-frame clones, with some not included. The sample has roughly 60,000 clones, roughly 87% seen once; the top ten hold about 0.62%. The sequenced sample was CD4+ or CD8+ T cells sorted from blood, obtained in a trial of the OX40 agonist ivuxolimab. The receptors originated from an adult with an advanced solid tumor such as melanoma, head and neck, liver or kidney cancer.

This sequence joins TRBV9 and TRBJ2-5; 8 positions agree with TRBD1. CDR1 SGDLS and CDR2 YYNGEE come from the germline V gene. J was trimmed by 2 bases and V by 6 bases; bases with no gene match: 6. CDR3 size: 14 residues. The CDR3 sequence: CASTRGPLQETQYF. CDR3 DNA sequence: TGTGCCAGCACCAGGGGGCCGTTACAAGAGACCCAGTACTTC.

The chain joins TRBV11-3 to TRBJ2-4; D might be TRBD1 or TRBD2, each matching 5 bases. The CDR3 is 14 residues long. The V gene's germline CDR1 is SGHNT and CDR2 YENEEA. The ends were cut back, 5 bases at V and 7 bases at J, with 15 bases in the middle. The CDR3 is CASSLVRGGNIQYF. CDR3 nucleotide sequence: TGTGCCAGCAGCCTAGTGAGGGGCGGGAACATTCAGTACTTC.

V usage is TRBV30 and J usage is TRBJ2-6; no clear D gene. The germline V gene encodes CDR1 GTSNPN and CDR2 SVGIG (reference sequence). Deletions cut 3 bases from V and 0 bases from J, with 9 bases between. The CDR3 length is 15 residues. The CDR3 DNA is TGTGCCTGGAGCCCGCGGCGCTCTGGGGCCAACGTCCTGACTTTC. It yields the protein CAWSPRRSGANVLTF.

This clone was found once. The CDR3 nucleotides read TGTGCCAGCAGCGAACGGCAGGGGAACATTCAGTACTTC. Translating it yields CASSERQGNIQYF. The gene calls are TRBV9 and TRBJ2-4; D is possibly TRBD1 (6 bases). The germline gives CDR1 SGDLS, CDR2 YYNGEE. V was clipped by 3 bases and J by 7 bases, with 11 bases between them. The CDR3 has 13 amino acids.

The rearrangement joins TRBV6-5 to TRBJ2-1; D is unclear. The CDR3 length is 13 residues. With 6 bases removed from V and 7 bases from J, the gap between germline ends came to 13 bases. CDR1 is MNHEY, CDR2 SVGAGI, per germline. This CDR3 is CASSHSARNEQFF. CDR3 DNA: TGTGCCAGCAGCCACTCGGCTAGGAATGAGCAGTTCTTC.